This entry lists 7 T cell receptor beta chains sequenced from one sample in a study of cytomegalovirus exposure and HLA in healthy donors. The PCR used 60 Vbeta and 13 Jbeta primers. Some clones are missing from TCRdb's copy, which holds only in-frame ones; the method was immunoSEQ multiplex PCR. The sample has some 150,000 clones, 79% seen once. Sequenced: PBMCs. All receptors derive from a man aged 35 to 55 in good health and CMV-seronegative.

The chain joins TRBV28 to TRBJ2-2, with 8 positions matching TRBD1. J gave up 1 base and V 4 bases, and 14 bases lay outside the gene matches. Germline V gene data show CDR1 as MDHEN and CDR2 as SYDVKM. The CDR3 extends over 19 amino acids. The CDR3 coding sequence is TGTGCCAGCAGTTACCCCGCCCTTACAGGGGGGAGGAACACCGGGGAGCTGTTTTTT. Translation: CASSYPALTGGRNTGELFF.

This rearrangement joins TRBV7-9 to TRBJ1-4, with D unresolved. The CDR3 loop spans 14 amino acids. Germline V lookup: CDR1 SEHNR, CDR2 FQNEAQ (reference sequence). With 4 bases removed from V and 8 bases from J, the gap between germline ends came to 14 bases. The CDR3 DNA is TGTGCCAGCAGCTCTTCCGGGAGGGAGGAAAAACTGTTTTTT. Its protein is CASSSSGREEKLFF.

This rearrangement joins TRBV18 to TRBJ1-1; D may be TRBD1 (6 bases). V was pared by 3 bases and J by 2 bases, with 10 bases between. This CDR3 has 14 residues. The germline V gene encodes CDR1 KGHSH and CDR2 LQKENI. The CDR3 spells CASSPLQGNTEAFF. CDR3 sequence (DNA): TGTGCCAGCTCACCCCTACAGGGAAACACTGAAGCTTTCTTT.

This sequence joins TRBV28 and TRBJ2-7; 10 nucleotides align to TRBD1. The CDR3 consists of 15 residues. V shed 4 bases and J 6 bases; nucleotides not matched to a gene: 9. The germline gives CDR1 MDHEN, CDR2 SYDVKM. As DNA, the CDR3 is TGTGCCAGCAGTTCGTTCAGACAGGGGGCGATCGAGCAGTACTTC. Translation: CASSSFRQGAIEQYF.

J is TRBJ1-1 and V is TRBV25-1; D is unresolved. Germline V gives CDR1 MGHDK, CDR2 SYGVNS. Deletions cut 0 bases from V and 6 bases from J, with 8 bases between. The CDR3 contains 13 residues. CDR3 region: CASSEYELSEAFF. The CDR3 DNA reads as TGTGCCAGCAGTGAATACGAGCTCTCTGAAGCTTTCTTT.

This clone was recorded only once. The V call is TRBV11-3, the J call TRBJ1-1; 9 nucleotides line up with TRBD1. Germline CDR1 reads SGHNT; CDR2 reads YENEEA. Germline trimming cut 6 bases from V and 2 bases from J; bases unmatched to any gene: 10. The CDR3 spans 16 residues. CDR3 amino acids: CASRAVGTGQNTEAFF. CDR3 nucleotide sequence: TGTGCCAGCAGGGCCGTGGGGACAGGGCAAAACACTGAAGCTTTCTTT.

The chain is built from TRBV11-2 and TRBJ2-5; 10 nucleotides align to TRBD1. In germline, CDR1 is SGHAT, CDR2 FQNNGV. Trimming took 3 bases from V and 5 from J; bases not matched to a gene: 6. The CDR3 totals 15 residues. In nucleotides, the CDR3 is TGTGCCAGCAGCTTGATGACAGGGGGCTGGGAGACCCAGTACTTC. Its translation is CASSLMTGGWETQYF.